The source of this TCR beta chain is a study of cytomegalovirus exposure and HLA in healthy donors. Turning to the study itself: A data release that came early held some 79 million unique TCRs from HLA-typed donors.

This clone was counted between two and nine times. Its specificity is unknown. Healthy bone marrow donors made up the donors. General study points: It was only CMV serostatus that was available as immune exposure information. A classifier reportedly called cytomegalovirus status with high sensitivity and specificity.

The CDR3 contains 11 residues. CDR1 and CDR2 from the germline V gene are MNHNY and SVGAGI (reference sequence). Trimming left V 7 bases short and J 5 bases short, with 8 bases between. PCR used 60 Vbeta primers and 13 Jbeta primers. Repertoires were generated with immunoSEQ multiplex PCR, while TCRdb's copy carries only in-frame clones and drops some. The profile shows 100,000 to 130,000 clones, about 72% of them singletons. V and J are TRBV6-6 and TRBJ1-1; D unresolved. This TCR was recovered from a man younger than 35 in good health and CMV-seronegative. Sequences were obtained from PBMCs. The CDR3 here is CASTVNTEAFF. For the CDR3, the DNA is TGTGCCAGCACCGTAAATACTGAAGCTTTCTTT.